This T cell receptor beta chain is from a study of patients and donors after allogeneic stem cell transplantation. CDR3 length equals 14 residues. Germline CDR1 is SGHRS and CDR2 is YFSETQ. V was trimmed by 0 bases and J by 3 bases, leaving 8 bases between them. TCRdb passed the RT-PCR reads through MiXCR, listing each CDR3 protein once. In the table there are about 160,000 distinct CDR3 sequences, approximately 24% of which are singletons. The rearrangement joins TRBV5-1 to TRBJ2-3; D is ambiguous. What was sequenced was blood, either unsorted or a sorted T cell fraction (not recorded which). The sequence was obtained from a human donor who was either an allogeneic HSCT recipient or a stem cell or donor lymphocyte infusion donor (not recorded which). It is not recorded whose cells these are; they may come from a transplant donor. CDR3 in DNA: TGCGCCAGCAGCTTGGTCCTGTCAACAGATACGCAGTATTTT. Its translation: CASSLVLSTDTQYF. Supplemented by reference TRBV5-1 and TRBJ2-3, the full variable domain reads KAGVTQTPRYLIKTRGQQVTLSCSPISGHRSVSWYQQTPGQGLQFLFEYFSETQRNKGNFPGRFSGRQFSNSRSEMNVSTLELGDSALYLCASSLVLSTDTQYFGPGTRLTVL.